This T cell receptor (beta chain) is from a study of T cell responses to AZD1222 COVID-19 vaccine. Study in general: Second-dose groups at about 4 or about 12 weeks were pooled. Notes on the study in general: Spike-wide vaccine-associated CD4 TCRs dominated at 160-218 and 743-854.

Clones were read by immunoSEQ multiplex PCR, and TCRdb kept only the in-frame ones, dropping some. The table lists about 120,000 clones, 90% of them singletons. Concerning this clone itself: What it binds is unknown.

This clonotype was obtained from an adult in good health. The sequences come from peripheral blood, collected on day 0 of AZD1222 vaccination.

CDR3 sequence (DNA): TGTGCCAGCAGTGCATCCGGACCGAGGTCCCATGGAGGCTACACCTTC. Its protein product is CASSASGPRSHGGYTF. The V gene is TRBV6-1, the J gene TRBJ1-2; the D is unclear. The CDR3 has 16 residues. CDR1 MNHNS and CDR2 SASEGT come from the germline V gene. Trimming shortened V by 4 bases and J by 8 bases, and 23 bases separated the two germline ends.